This entry features one T cell receptor beta chain sequence. Its cognate antigen is unknown. Unique molecular identifiers were incorporated into the prepared TCRbeta library. TCRdb re-analysed the PCR reads in MiXCR, keeping a single row per CDR3 protein. The table shows more than 400,000 distinct CDR3 sequences, with over 40% occurring only once. This sample is part of a study of T-cell reconstitution after alpha-beta-depleted transplantation in children. Study-level results: There were reportedly several hundred expanded graft clones from which alpha-beta T cells came about two months after transplant. Surviving recipient cells, namely T cells and thymic progenitors, were the source of high day-60 TCRbeta diversity in some patients. From newly produced T cells came most of the T-cell counts and diversity one year after transplant.

Material: PBMCs, obtained before TCRalphabeta/CD19-depleted stem cell transplant. The source of this sequence is a girl aged 2 to 9 with aplastic anemia, due to receive a stem cell transplant.

CDR3 amino acids: CAISDTTDTQYF. DNA for the CDR3: TGTGCCATCAGTGATACCACAGATACGCAGTATTTT. This chain joins TRBV10-3 and TRBJ2-3; D unresolved. Germline V lookup: CDR1 ENHRY, CDR2 SYGVKD. V gave up 3 bases and J gave up 2 bases, with 3 bases separating them. This CDR3 has 12 amino acids.